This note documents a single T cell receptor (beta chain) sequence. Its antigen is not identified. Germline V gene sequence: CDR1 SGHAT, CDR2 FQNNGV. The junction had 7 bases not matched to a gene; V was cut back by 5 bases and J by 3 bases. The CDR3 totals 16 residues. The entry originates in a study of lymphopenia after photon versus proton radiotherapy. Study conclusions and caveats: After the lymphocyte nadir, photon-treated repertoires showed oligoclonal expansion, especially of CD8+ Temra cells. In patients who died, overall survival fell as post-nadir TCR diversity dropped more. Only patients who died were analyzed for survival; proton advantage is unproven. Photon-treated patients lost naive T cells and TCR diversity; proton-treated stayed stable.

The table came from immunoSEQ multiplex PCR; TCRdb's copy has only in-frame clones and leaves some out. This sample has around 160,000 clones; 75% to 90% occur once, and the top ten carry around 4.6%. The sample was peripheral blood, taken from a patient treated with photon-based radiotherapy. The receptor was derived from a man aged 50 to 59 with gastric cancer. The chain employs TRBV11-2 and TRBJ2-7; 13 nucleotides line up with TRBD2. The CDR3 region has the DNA TGTGCCAGCAGCCTTATCAGGACTAGCGGGAGCTACGAGCAGTACTTC. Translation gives CASSLIRTSGSYEQYF. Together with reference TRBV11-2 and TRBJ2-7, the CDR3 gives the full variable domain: EAGVAQSPRYKIIEKRQSVAFWCNPISGHATLYWYQQILGQGPKLLIQFQNNGVVDDSQLPKDRFSAERLKGVDSTLKIQPAKLEDSAVYLCASSLIRTSGSYEQYFGPGTRLTVT.